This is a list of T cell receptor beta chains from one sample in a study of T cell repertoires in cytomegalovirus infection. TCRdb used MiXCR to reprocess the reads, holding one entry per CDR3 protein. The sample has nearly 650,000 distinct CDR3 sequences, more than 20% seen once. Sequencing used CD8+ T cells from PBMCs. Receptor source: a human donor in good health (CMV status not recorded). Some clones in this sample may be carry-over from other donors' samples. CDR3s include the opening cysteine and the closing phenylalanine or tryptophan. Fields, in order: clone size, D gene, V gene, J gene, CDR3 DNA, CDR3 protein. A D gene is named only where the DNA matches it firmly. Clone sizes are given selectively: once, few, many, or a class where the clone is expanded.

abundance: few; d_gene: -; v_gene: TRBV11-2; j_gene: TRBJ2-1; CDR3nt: TGTGCCAGCAGCTTCCCCAGAGAGGGGCCAGGAATTGAGCAGTTCTTC; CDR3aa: CASSFPREGPGIEQFF
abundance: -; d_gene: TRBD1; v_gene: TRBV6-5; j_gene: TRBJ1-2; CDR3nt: TGTGCCAGCAATCCGGGACAGGGCGGCTATGGCTACACCTTC; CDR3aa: CASNPGQGGYGYTF
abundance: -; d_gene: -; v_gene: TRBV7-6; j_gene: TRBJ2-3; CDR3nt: TGTACCAGCAGCTTAGTAGCAGGGCCAGAAACGCAGTATTTT; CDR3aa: CTSSLVAGPETQYF
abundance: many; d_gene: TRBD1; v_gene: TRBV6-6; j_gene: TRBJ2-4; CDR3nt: TGTGCCAGCAGTTTCCCGGACAGGGGGCTTATCATTCAGTACTTC; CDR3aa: CASSFPDRGLIIQYF
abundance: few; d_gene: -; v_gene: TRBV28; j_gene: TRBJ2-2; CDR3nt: TGTGCCAGCAGTATCTTAGCGGTATCGAACACCGGGGAGCTGTTTTTT; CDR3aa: CASSILAVSNTGELFF
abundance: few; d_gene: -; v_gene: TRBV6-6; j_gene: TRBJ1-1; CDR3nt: TGTGCCAGCACCACAGGAATCCAAGCTTTCTTT; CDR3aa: CASTTGIQAFF
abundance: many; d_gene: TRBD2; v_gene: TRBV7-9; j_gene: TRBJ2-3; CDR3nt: TGTGCCAGCAGCCCAGCTGAGCGGGGGACAGATACGCAGTATTTT; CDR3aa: CASSPAERGTDTQYF
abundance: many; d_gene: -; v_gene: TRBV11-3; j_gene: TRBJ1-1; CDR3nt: TGTGCCAGCAGCCGAGACCGGAGGAACACTGAAGCTTTCTTT; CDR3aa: CASSRDRRNTEAFF
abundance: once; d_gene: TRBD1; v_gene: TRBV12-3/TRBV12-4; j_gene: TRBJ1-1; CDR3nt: TGTGCCAGCAGCTGGACAGGGGAGTACATGAACACTGAAGCTTTCTTT; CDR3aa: CASSWTGEYMNTEAFF
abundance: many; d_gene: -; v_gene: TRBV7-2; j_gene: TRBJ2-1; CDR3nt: TGTGCCAGCAGCTTCACAGAATACAATGAGCAGTTCTTC; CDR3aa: CASSFTEYNEQFF
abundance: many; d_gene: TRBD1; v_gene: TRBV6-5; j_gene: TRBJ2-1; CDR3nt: TGTGCCAGCAGTTACCGGGACAGCCTATCCTACAATGAGCAGTTCTTC; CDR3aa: CASSYRDSLSYNEQFF
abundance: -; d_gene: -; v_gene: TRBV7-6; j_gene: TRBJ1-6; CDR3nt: TGTGCCAGCAGCTTAATCTCAGGGCCTAATTCACCCCTCCACTTT; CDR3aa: CASSLISGPNSPLHF
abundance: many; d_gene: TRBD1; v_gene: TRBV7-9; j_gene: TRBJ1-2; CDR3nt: TGTGCCAGCAGCGGTATTGACAGGGCGAACTATGGCTACACCTTC; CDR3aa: CASSGIDRANYGYTF
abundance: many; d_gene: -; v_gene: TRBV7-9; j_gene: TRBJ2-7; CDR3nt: TGTGCCAGCAGCTTAGGGCCCGCCCGGGGATACGAGCAGTACTTC; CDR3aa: CASSLGPARGYEQYF
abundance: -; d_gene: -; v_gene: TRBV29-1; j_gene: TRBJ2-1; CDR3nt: TGCAGCGTTGGAAGGGATGAGGCTAATGAGCAGTTCTTC; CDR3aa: CSVGRDEANEQFF
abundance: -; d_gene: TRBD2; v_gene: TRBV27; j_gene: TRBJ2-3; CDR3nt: TGTGCCAGCAGTTTGCTGCCTGGGACTAGCGGGGTGACAGATACGCAGTATTTT; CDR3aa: CASSLLPGTSGVTDTQYF
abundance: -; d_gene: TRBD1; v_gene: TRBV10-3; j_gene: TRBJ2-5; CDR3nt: TGTGCCATCAGTGGGACGGGACAGGGATTAGAGACCCAGTACTTC; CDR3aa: CAISGTGQGLETQYF
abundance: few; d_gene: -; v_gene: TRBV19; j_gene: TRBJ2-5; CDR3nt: TGTGCCAGTAGTATAGAGATAGGGGAAGAAGAGACCCAGTACTTC; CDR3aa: CASSIEIGEEETQYF
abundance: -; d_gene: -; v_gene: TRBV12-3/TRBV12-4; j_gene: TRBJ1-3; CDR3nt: TGTGCCAGCAGTTCCCCCCGGGCCACTGGAAACACCATATATTTT; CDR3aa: CASSSPRATGNTIYF
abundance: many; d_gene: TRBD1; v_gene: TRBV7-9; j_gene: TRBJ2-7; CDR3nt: TGTGCCAGCAGCCCGACCCGAGACAGGGTGTACGAGCAGTACTTC; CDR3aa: CASSPTRDRVYEQYF
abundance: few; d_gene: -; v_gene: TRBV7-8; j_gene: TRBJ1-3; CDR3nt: TGTGCCAGCTGGGGGGCCTCGGAAGCATCTGTACGCTCTGGAAACACCATATATTTT; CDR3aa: CASWGASEASVRSGNTIYF
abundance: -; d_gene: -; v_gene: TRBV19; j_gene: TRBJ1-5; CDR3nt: TGTGCCAGTAGTATAGATCCCGGTCCCCTTCAGCCCCAGCATTTT; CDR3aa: CASSIDPGPLQPQHF
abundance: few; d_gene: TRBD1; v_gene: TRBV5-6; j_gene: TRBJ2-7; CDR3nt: TGTGCCAGCAGCGGGCCGGGACAGAGCACCTACGAGCAGTACTTC; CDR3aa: CASSGPGQSTYEQYF
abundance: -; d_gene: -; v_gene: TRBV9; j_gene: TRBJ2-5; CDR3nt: TGTGCCAGCAGTTCCCCGGGGGCAATGGAGACCCAGTACTTC; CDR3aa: CASSSPGAMETQYF
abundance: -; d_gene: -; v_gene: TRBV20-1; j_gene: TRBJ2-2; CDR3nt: TGCAGTGCTAGAGATTTTGACAGCACCGGGGAGCTGTTTTTT; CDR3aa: CSARDFDSTGELFF
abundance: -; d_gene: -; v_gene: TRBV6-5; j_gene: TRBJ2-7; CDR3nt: TGTGCCAGCAGTTACTCGAGGCAGGGAATGTACGAGCAGTACTTC; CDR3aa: CASSYSRQGMYEQYF
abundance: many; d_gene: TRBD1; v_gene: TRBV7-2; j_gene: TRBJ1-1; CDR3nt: TGTGCCAGCAGCAAAGGGACAGGCCTTGATTTACGTTTGACTGAAGCTTTCTTT; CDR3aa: CASSKGTGLDLRLTEAFF
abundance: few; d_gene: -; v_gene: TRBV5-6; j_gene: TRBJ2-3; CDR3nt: TGTGCCAGCAGCTTAGTGTCGGCAGGGGACCTCCTGGGGAATACGCAGTATTTT; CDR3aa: CASSLVSAGDLLGNTQYF
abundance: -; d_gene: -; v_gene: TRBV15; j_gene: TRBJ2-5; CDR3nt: TGTGCCACCAGTTTGGGACCGAAGGAGACCCAGTACTTC; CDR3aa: CATSLGPKETQYF
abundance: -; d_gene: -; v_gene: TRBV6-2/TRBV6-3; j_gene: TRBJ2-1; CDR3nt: TGTGCCAGCAGTTACGTGTTAGAAGTCAATGAGCAGTTCTTC; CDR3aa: CASSYVLEVNEQFF
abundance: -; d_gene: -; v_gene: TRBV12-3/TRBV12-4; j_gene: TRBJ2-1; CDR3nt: TGTGCCAGCAGTTTTCCCGGGACGGTATACAATGAGCAGTTCTTC; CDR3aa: CASSFPGTVYNEQFF
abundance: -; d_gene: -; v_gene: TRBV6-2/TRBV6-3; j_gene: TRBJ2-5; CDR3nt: TGTGCCAGCAGTTACTCCTTTGGGACAAGACAAGAGACCCAGTACTTC; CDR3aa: CASSYSFGTRQETQYF
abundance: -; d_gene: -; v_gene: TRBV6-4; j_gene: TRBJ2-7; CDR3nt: TGTGCCAGCAGTCCGACTGGGTGGGGATCCTACGAGCAGTACTTC; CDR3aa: CASSPTGWGSYEQYF
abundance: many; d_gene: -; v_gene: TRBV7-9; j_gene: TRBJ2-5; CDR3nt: TGTGCCAGCGGACCCGAGACCCAGTACTTC; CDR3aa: CASGPETQYF
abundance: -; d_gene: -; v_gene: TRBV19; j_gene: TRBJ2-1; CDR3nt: TGTGCCAGTACCCCCGGGACTGGTAATGAGCAGTTCTTC; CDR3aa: CASTPGTGNEQFF
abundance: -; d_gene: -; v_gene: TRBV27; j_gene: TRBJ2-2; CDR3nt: TGTGCCAGCAGTTTTTATGCCGGGGAGCTGTTTTTT; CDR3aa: CASSFYAGELFF
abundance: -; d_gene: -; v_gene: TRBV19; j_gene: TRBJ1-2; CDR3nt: TGTGCCAGTAGTACGTACGGGACGGCCGATGGCTACACCTTC; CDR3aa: CASSTYGTADGYTF
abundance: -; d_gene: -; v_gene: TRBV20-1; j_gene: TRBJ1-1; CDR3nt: TGCAGTGCTAGTGGTAGGGGCATTCCTAAAGCTTTCTTT; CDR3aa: CSASGRGIPKAFF
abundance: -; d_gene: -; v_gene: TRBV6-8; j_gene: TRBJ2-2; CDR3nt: TGTGCCAGCAGGGCCGGGACCGGGGAGCTGTTTTTT; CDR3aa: CASRAGTGELFF
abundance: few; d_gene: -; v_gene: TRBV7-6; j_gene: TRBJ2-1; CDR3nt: TGTGCCAGCAGCTTAAGAACGGACCCCAGGGATGAGCAGTTCTTC; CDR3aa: CASSLRTDPRDEQFF
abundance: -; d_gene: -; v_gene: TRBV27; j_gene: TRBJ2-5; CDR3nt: TGTGCCAGCAGCCCCGGGTGGGGAGGAGAGACCCAGTACTTC; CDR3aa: CASSPGWGGETQYF
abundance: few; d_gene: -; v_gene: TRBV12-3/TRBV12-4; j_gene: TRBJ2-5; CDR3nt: TGTGCCAGCAGCACCCCGGGCGGGGACCAAGAGACCCAGTACTTC; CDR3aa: CASSTPGGDQETQYF
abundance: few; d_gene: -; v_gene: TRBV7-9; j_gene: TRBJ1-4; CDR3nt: TGTGCCAGCAGCTCCACTGGAGGGACGCATGAAAAACTGTTTTTT; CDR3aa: CASSSTGGTHEKLFF
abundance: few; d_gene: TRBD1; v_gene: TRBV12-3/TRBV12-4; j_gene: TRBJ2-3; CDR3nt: TGTGCCAGCAGCCCGGACAGGGCCGAGGGCACAGATACGCAGTATTTT; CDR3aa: CASSPDRAEGTDTQYF
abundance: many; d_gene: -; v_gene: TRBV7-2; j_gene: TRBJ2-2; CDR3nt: TGTGCCAGCAGCTCCCGACGGGACACCGGGGAGCTGTTTTTT; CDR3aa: CASSSRRDTGELFF
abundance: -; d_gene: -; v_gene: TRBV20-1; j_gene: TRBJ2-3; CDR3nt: TGCAGTGCTAGAGATGGGAAAGATACGCAGTATTTT; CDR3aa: CSARDGKDTQYF
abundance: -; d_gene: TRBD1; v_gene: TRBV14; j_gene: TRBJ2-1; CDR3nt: TGTGCCAGCAGCCAAGATAGGGGACAGGGGAATGAGCAGTTCTTC; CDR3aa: CASSQDRGQGNEQFF
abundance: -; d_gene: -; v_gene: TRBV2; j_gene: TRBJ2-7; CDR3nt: TGTGCCAACAGATACGACGGCGGGCCCGAGCAGTACTTC; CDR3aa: CANRYDGGPEQYF
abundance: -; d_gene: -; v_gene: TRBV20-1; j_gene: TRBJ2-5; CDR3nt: TGCAGTGCTAGAGTGAGAGGTGAAGAGACCCAGTACTTC; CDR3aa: CSARVRGEETQYF
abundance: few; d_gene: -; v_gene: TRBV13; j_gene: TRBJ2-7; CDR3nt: TGTGCCAGCAGCCAGGGAGTGGGCTCCTACGAGCAGTACTTC; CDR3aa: CASSQGVGSYEQYF
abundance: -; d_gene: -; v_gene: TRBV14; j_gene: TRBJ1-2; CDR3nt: TGTGCCAGCAGCCCCAAAGCGGGGGTGCTCGGCTATGGCTACACCTTC; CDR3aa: CASSPKAGVLGYGYTF
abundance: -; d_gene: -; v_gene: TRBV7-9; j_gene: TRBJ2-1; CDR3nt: TGTGCCAGCAGCTTAAAGTCGGCCGTTGGGCAGGGAGGCAATGAGCAGTTCTTC; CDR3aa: CASSLKSAVGQGGNEQFF
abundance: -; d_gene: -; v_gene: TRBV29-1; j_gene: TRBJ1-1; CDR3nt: TGCAGCCCTGGACAGTTGAACACTGAAGCTTTCTTT; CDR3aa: CSPGQLNTEAFF
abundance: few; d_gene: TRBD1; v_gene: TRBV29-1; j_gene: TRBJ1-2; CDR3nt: TGCAGCGTTGAAGAAGCAGGGGGCCCGGGCTATGGCTACACCTTC; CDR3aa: CSVEEAGGPGYGYTF
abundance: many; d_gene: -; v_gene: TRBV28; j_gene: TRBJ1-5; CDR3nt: TGTGCCAGCAGTTCCCTCGGGGGAGGGCATCAGCCCCAGCATTTT; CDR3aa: CASSSLGGGHQPQHF
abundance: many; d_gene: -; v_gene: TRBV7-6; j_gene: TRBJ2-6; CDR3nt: TGTGCCAGCAGAACCTCGGGGATCTCTGGGGCCAACGTCCTGACTTTC; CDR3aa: CASRTSGISGANVLTF
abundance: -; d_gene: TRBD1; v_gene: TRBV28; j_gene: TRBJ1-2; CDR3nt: TGTGCCAGCAGACGACCATTCCGAGACAGGGATGGCTACACCTTC; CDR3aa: CASRRPFRDRDGYTF